The clone carrying this TCR beta chain was counted a few times. As yet, its antigen is unknown. At one of its ends the junction is not consistent with the germline gene, which may arise from a read error. This specimen belongs to a study of shared clonotypes between healthy human individuals. Study-wide context: Aged between 18 and 49, the donors were two women and three men. The study's findings and limits: Sampling was confined to blood; repertoires within tissues likely differ. The authors expected sequencing depth to affect clonotype sharing among donors.

What was sequenced on ten immunoSEQ deep assay plates was unsorted PBMC DNA. Assay: immunoSEQ multiplex PCR; the TCRdb copy retains only in-frame clones and omits some. The sample carries hundreds of thousands of clones, about 76% recorded once. The length of the CDR3 is 13 residues. CDR1 is MNHNS, CDR2 SASEGT, per germline. Sequencing was done on a sample of PBMCs. This TCR derives from a woman aged 40 to 49 in good health. Some clones in this sample may be carry-over from other donors' samples. The chain employs TRBV6-1 and TRBJ2-7; D remains unclear. CDR3: CASSDVPSSEQYF. The CDR3, as DNA: TGTGCCAGCAGTGATGTCCCATCCTCCGAGCAGTACTTC.